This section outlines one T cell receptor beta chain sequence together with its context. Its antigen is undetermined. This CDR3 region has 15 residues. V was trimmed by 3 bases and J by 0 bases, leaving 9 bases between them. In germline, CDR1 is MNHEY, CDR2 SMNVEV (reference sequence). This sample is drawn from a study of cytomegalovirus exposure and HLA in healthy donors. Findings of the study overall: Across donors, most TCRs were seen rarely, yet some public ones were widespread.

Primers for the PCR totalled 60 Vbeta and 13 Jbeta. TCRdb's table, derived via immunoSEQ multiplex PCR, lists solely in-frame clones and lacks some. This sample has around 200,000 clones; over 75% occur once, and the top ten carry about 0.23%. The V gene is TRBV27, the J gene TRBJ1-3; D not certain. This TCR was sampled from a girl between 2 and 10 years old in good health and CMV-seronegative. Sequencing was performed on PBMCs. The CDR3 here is CASSFRRDSGNTIYF. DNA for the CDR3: TGTGCCAGCAGTTTTCGCCGGGACTCTGGAAACACCATATATTTT.